The next 7 T cell receptor beta chains were all read from a single sample in a study of Graves' ophthalmopathy and Graves' hyperthyroidism (dated by TCRdb to 2016 to 2019). TCRdb shows the sequencer as Illumina HiSeq 2000. For repertoire sequencing, the TCR beta CDR3 regions were amplified from RNA transcripts. A first-round RT-PCR used HTBI primers with the Qiagen OneStep RT-PCR kit, followed by a second-round multiplex PCR, size selection and purification. TCRdb itself trimmed the public reads at Q25 with fastp, ran MiXCR and retained productive beta chains. Each entry is one CDR3 protein sequence, shown with its most common DNA and genes. The sample table contains over a million distinct CDR3 sequences; only one count was recorded for about 35% of them. Jointly, the top ten make up 11% of the sample. Material: peripheral blood or thyroid tissue (not recorded which). Every receptor here comes from an adult man with Graves' hyperthyroidism.

This rearrangement joins TRBV5-5 to TRBJ1-2, with 10 bases aligning to TRBD1. J was trimmed by 5 bases and V by 4 bases; bases with no gene match: 8. CDR3 size: 15 residues. Germline CDR1 and CDR2: SGHKS and YYEKEE (reference sequence). DNA for the CDR3: TGTGCCAGCAGCGACGACAGGGGGCGCTCATATGGCTACACCTTC. Encoded protein: CASSDDRGRSYGYTF.

This sequence joins TRBV7-9 and TRBJ1-5; D might be TRBD1 (6 bases). The CDR3 is 16 residues long. CDR1 and CDR2 (germline): SEHNR, FQNEAQ (reference sequence). V shed 1 base and J shed 1 base, with 11 bases lying between them. This chain's CDR3 is CASSLGKRGSNQPQHF. The CDR3 DNA reads as TGTGCCAGCAGCTTAGGAAAGAGGGGGAGCAATCAGCCCCAGCATTTT. Based on the CDR3 plus reference TRBV7-9 and TRBJ1-5, the full variable domain is DTGVSQNPRHKITKRGQNVTFRCDPISEHNRLYWYRQTLGQGPEFLTYFQNEAQLEKSRLLSDRFSAERPKGSFSTLEIQRTEQGDSAMYLCASSLGKRGSNQPQHFGDGTRLSIL.

The table lists this clonotype with many counts. For the CDR3, the DNA is TGCGCCAGCAGCGACTACTCCGGGTCCAGGATATCTGGGGCCAACGTCCTGACTTTC. It codes for CASSDYSGSRISGANVLTF. This rearrangement joins TRBV5-1 to TRBJ2-6; maybe TRBD2 (5 bases). CDR1 is SGHRS and CDR2 is YFSETQ in the germline V gene. Trimming left V 4 bases short and J 1 base short, with 21 bases between. The length of the CDR3 is 19 residues.

This chain uses TRBV7-6 with TRBJ2-2; 10 bases agree with TRBD1. V was clipped by 5 bases and J by 2 bases; unmatched bases: 8. Germline V gene data show CDR1 as SGHVS and CDR2 as FNYEAQ. This CDR3 contains 17 residues. The CDR3 bases are TGTGCCAGCAGCCATAGGGGACAGGGGATTAACACCGGGGAGCTGTTTTTT. Its protein is CASSHRGQGINTGELFF.

The chain links TRBV10-3 to TRBJ1-5, with unresolved D. The CDR3 spans 15 residues. Germline CDR1 and CDR2: ENHRY and SYGVKD. The CDR3 DNA reads TGTGCTAGGATAGCCGGGAGCCTAGGCAATCAGCCCCAGCATTTT. This encodes CARIAGSLGNQPQHF.

This clonotype was seen repeatedly, ten times or more. The genes are TRBV12-3 or TRBV12-4 and TRBJ1-2, with unresolved D. The CDR3 totals 15 residues. The V end was cut by 7 bases, the J end by 4 bases, with 19 bases between. CDR3 loop: CASMDRVSDAYGYTF. The CDR3 DNA follows: TGTGCCAGCATGGATAGGGTCTCGGACGCCTATGGCTACACCTTC.

A remark on this clonotype: The CDR3 carries no conserved terminal phenylalanine or tryptophan, so it likely arises from a read error. The chain employs TRBV4-2 and TRBJ2-7, with D perhaps TRBD2 (6 bases). This CDR3 is built from 15 residues. V was clipped by 1 base and J by 4 bases, with 14 bases between them. Germline loops: CDR1 LGHNA, CDR2 YNFKEQ. Written as DNA, the CDR3 is TGTGCCAGCAGCCAAGTGCCCGGGAGCGATTACGAGCAGTACCTC. Amino acid sequence: CASSQVPGSDYEQYL.